This T cell receptor beta chain came from a study of tumor-infiltrating lymphocytes in primary liver carcinoma. Across the whole study: There were tumors of stage T1-T3 N0M0, each 4.2 to 10 cm across.

The source material, 20-30 mg of unsorted bulk tissue, was used to co-extract RNA and DNA. Chronic HBV infection, which was untreated, was present in the patients. The input was 500 ng total RNA; TCR beta cDNA was made from it with a constant-region primer. Each TCR beta library was derived from three nested multiplex PCR rounds that employed slightly modified ARM-PCR. In the first two PCR rounds, TRBV1-TRBV30 forward primers were paired with a C-beta reverse primer, and each round lasted approximately 10 cycles. TCRdb re-derived calls from the multiplex PCR reads in MiXCR, one entry per CDR3 protein. Counted here are about 92,000 distinct CDR3 sequences, around 68% occurring once; the ten biggest clones make up 27%. The CDR3 sequence is 13 residues long. The V gene's germline CDR1 is MNHNS and CDR2 SASEGT.

The specimen was tumor-adjacent normal liver tissue. This clonotype was obtained from a man aged 40-55 years with primary liver carcinoma and hepatitis B virus infection. This chain uses TRBV6-1 with TRBJ2-7, with D maybe TRBD2 (6 bases). CDR3 residues: CVTRHGSSYEQYF. CDR3 sequence (DNA): TGTGTCACCCGGCACGGGAGCTCCTACGAGCAGTACTTC.